The clone carrying this T cell receptor (beta chain) showed up many times. The antigen remains unidentified. This entry comes from a study of T cells in Graves' hyperthyroidism and ophthalmopathy. Study-wide results and limits: Most expanded thyroid clonotypes above 0.001 recurred in blood.

RNA transcripts gave rise to amplified TCR beta CDR3 regions. TCR CDR3 underwent first-round RT-PCR with the HTBI primer set. TCRdb reprocessed the multiplex PCR reads with MiXCR, giving one entry per CDR3 protein. This sample has around 340,000 distinct CDR3 sequences; around a sixth occur once, and the top ten carry under 55%. The sequence was obtained from a woman aged 45-65 years with Graves' hyperthyroidism. Sequencing was done on a sample of blood.

The CDR3 DNA is TGTGCCAGCAGTTTCGCCCAGGGTGGACCCTACGAGCAGTACTTC. As protein: CASSFAQGGPYEQYF. The chain couples TRBV27 to TRBJ2-7; maybe TRBD1 (5 bases). V was trimmed by 3 bases and J by 2 bases, leaving 14 bases between them. Germline V gene lookup returns CDR1 MNHEY and CDR2 SMNVEV (reference sequence). The CDR3 extends over 15 amino acids.